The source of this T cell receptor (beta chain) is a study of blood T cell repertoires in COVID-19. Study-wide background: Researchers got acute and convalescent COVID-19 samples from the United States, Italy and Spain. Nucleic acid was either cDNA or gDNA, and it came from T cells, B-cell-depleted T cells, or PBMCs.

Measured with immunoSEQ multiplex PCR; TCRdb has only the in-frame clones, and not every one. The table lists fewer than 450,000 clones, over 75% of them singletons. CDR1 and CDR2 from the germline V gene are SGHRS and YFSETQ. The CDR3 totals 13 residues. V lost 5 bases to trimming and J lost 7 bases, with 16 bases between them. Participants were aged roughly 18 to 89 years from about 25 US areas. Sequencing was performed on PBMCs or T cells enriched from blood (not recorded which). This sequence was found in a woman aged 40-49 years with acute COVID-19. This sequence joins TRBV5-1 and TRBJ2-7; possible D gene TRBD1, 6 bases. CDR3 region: CASRIQTQGEQYF. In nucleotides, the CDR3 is TGCGCCAGCAGGATACAAACTCAGGGGGAGCAGTACTTC. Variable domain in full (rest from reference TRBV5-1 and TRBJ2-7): KAGVTQTPRYLIKTRGQQVTLSCSPISGHRSVSWYQQTPGQGLQFLFEYFSETQRNKGNFPGRFSGRQFSNSRSEMNVSTLELGDSALYLCASRIQTQGEQYFGPGTRLTVT.